This T cell receptor beta chain was observed in a study of sequential checkpoint blockade in melanoma. Whole-study results and caveats: Rising tumor T-cell fraction and clonality meant about 30 times likelier benefit.

Described treatment: randomized to nivolumab then ipilimumab (arm A) or the reverse (arm B). V lost 6 bases to trimming and J lost 5 bases; unmatched junction nucleotides: 3. CDR1 MNHGY and CDR2 SAAAGT come from the germline V gene. The CDR3 extends over 12 amino acids. Generated by immunoSEQ multiplex PCR, the TCRdb table keeps only in-frame clones and is missing some. Of just over 2,000 clones listed, 30% are singletons. Regarding this clone: Its antigen is undetermined.

The sample was tumor tissue (inferred from file names), taken from a patient given nivolumab and ipilimumab in sequence. The clonotype was recovered from a human donor with melanoma. J is TRBJ2-5 and V is TRBV6-8; TRBD1 aligns across 7 bases. The CDR3, as DNA: TGTGCCAGCAGACAACAGGGGGAGACCCAGTACTTC. Amino acid sequence: CASRQQGETQYF.